The source of this T cell receptor (beta chain) is a study of identical twins. Study-wide points: Carriage of fewer insertions was seen in abundant cord blood beta clonotypes, whereas memory repertoires showed none. Partial confounding of zero-insertion analyses by invariant MAIT and iNKT cells was possible.

MiXCR, run by TCRdb on the 5' RACE reads, gives a single entry per CDR3 protein. This sample has 1.5 million to 2 million distinct CDR3 sequences, with around 33% found just once. A note on this clonotype: What it binds is unknown.

The germline V gene encodes CDR1 SQVTM and CDR2 ANQGSEA. The CDR3 is 15 amino acids. V lost 6 bases to trimming and J lost 2 bases; unmatched junction nucleotides: 11. The material sequenced was cord blood. The chain combines TRBV29-1 with TRBJ1-1; 8 bases line up with TRBD1. The TCR comes from a newborn girl in good health. The CDR3 loop reads CSVRTNRGGNTEAFF. Written as DNA, the CDR3 is TGCAGCGTCCGTACTAACAGGGGGGGAAACACTGAAGCTTTCTTT.